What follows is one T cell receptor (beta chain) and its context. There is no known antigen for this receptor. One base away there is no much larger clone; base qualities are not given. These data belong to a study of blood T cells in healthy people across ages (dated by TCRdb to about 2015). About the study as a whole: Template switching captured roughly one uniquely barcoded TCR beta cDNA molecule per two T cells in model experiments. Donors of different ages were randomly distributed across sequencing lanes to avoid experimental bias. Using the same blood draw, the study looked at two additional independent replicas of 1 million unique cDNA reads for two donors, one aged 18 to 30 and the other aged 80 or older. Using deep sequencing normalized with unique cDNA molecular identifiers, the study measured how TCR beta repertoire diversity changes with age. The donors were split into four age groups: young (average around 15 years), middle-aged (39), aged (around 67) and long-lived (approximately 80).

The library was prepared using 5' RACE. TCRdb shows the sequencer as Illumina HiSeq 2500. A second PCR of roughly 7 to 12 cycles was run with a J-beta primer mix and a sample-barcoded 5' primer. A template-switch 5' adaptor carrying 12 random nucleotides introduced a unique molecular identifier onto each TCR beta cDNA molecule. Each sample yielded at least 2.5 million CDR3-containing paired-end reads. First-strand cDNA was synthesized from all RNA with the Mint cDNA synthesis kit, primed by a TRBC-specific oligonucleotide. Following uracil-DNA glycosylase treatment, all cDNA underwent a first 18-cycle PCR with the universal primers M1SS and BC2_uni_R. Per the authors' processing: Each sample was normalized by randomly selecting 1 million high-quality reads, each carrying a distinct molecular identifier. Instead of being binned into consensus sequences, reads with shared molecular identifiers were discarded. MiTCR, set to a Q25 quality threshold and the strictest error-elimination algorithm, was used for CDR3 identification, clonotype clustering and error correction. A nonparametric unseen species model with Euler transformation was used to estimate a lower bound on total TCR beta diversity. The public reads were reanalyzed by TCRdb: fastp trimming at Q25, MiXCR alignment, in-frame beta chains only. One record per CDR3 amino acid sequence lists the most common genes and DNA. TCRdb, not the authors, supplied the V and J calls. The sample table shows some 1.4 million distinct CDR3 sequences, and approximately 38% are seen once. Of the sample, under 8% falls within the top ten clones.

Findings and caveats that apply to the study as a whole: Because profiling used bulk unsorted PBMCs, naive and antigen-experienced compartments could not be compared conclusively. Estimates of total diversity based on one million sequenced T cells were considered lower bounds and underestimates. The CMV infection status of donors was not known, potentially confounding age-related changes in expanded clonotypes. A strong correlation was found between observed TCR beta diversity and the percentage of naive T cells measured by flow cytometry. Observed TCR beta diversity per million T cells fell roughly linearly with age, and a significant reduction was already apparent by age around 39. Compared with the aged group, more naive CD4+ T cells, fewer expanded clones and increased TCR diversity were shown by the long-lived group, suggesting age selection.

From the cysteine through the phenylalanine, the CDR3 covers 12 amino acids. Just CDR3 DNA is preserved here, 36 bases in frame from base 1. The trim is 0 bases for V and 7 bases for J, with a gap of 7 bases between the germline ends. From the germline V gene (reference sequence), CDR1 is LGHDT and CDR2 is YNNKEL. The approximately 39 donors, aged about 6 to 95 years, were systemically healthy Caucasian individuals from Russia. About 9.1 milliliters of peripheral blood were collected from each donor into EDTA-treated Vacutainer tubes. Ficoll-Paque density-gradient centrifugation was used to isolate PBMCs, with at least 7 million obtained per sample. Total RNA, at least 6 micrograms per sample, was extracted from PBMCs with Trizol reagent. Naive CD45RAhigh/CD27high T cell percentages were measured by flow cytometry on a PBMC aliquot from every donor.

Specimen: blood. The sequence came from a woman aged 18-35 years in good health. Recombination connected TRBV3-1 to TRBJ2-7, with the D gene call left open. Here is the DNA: TGTGCCAGCAGCCAAGAGTCCCGGGAGCAGTACTTC. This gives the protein CASSQESREQYF.